Listed below are T cell receptor beta chains from one sample, sequenced in a study of blood T cell repertoires in COVID-19. Assay used: immunoSEQ multiplex PCR; TCRdb lists only in-frame clones, some missing. The sample lists about 140,000 clones, around 90% occurring once. Sequences were obtained from peripheral blood. The origin of the receptors is an elderly woman with acute or convalescent COVID-19. CDR3s include the opening cysteine and the closing phenylalanine or tryptophan. Each record gives: V gene, clone size, CDR3 length, J gene, D gene, CDR3 DNA, CDR3 protein. A D gene is named only where the DNA matches it firmly. Clone size is given for some rows only: seen once, a few or many times, or a class if the clone is expanded.

>TRBV19|.|15|TRBJ1-2|.
TGTGCCAGCGAACCCGTTGGGCTAGCGGGCTATGGCTACACCTTC
CASEPVGLAGYGYTF
>TRBV30|.|13|TRBJ1-6|.
TGTGCCTGGAGTGTCGAGGATTCGGCACCCCTCCACTTT
CAWSVEDSAPLHF
>TRBV2|.|12|TRBJ1-1|.
TGTGCCAGTTGGGGGGAGCGCACTGAAGCTTTCTTT
CASWGERTEAFF
>TRBV19|few|13|TRBJ1-5|.
TGTGCCAGTAGTATCGCAGGGTACCAGCCCCAGCATTTT
CASSIAGYQPQHF
>TRBV5-1|once|16|TRBJ2-5|TRBD2
TGCGCCAGCAGCTCACCGGGACTAGCGGGGAGTGAGACCCAGTACTTC
CASSSPGLAGSETQYF
>TRBV11-2|once|15|TRBJ1-1|.
TGTGCCAGCAGCTTTCAGGGAGGGATGAACACTGAAGCTTTCTTT
CASSFQGGMNTEAFF
>TRBV25-1|.|14|TRBJ1-2|.
TGTGCCAGCAGCCAACAGGGTTTCGACTATGGCTACACCTTC
CASSQQGFDYGYTF
>TRBV9|.|13|TRBJ1-4|.
TGTGCCAGCAACCGGGACACGAGTGAAAAACTGTTTTTT
CASNRDTSEKLFF
>TRBV7-9|few|15|TRBJ1-2|.
TGTGCCAGCAGCGAGCGGGGGACGGAGGGTGACGGCTACACCTTC
CASSERGTEGDGYTF
>TRBV6-2/TRBV6-3|.|15|TRBJ1-4|.
TGTGCCAGCAGCGCTCTGGGGAGCCAAGGAGAAAAACTGTTTTTT
CASSALGSQGEKLFF
>TRBV6-1|few|17|TRBJ2-1|.
TGTGCCAGCAGTGCCCGCGGGGGTCAAAGGGGGTACAATGAGCAGTTCTTC
CASSARGGQRGYNEQFF
>TRBV6-5|.|14|TRBJ2-7|.
TGTGCCACCCGAAGGGGACTTAGCTCCTACGAGCAGTACTTC
CATRRGLSSYEQYF
>TRBV5-1|.|15|TRBJ1-2|TRBD1
TGCGCCAGCAGCCCCGGGACAGGGGTTAACTATGGCTACACCTTC
CASSPGTGVNYGYTF